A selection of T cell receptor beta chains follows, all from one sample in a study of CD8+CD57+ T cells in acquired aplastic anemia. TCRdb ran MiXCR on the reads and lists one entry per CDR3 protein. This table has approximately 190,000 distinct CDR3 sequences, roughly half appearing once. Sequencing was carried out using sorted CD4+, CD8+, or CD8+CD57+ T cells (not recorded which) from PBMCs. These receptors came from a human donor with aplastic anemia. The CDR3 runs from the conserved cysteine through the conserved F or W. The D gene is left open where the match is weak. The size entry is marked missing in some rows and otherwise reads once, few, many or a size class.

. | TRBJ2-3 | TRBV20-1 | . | TGCAGTGCTGTACCGGGTTACACAGATACGCAGTATTTT | CSAVPGYTDTQYF
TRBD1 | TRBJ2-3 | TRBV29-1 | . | TGCAGCGTTGAGAGGGCAGGGGGCATGTACACAGATACGCAGTATTTT | CSVERAGGMYTDTQYF
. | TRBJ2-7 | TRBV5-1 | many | TGCGCCAGCAGCTGGAGAGGCGACGAGCAGTACTTC | CASSWRGDEQYF
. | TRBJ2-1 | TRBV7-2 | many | TGTGCCAGCAGCCCAGAAACGCACCTCAATGAGCAGTTCTTC | CASSPETHLNEQFF
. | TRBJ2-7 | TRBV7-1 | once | TGTGCCAGCAGCTCACCACCGGGCGCACAGGGTAATCCCTACGAGCAGTACTTC | CASSSPPGAQGNPYEQYF
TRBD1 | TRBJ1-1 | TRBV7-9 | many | TGTGCCAGCAGCTTAGTCGACAGGGGGAACACTGAAGCTTTCTTT | CASSLVDRGNTEAFF
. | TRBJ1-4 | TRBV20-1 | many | TGCAGTGCCAGGGGACGGGATGAAAAACTGTTTTTT | CSARGRDEKLFF
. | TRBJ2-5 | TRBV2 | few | TGTGCCAGCATTAGGGGGGGGCGAGAGACCCAGTACTTC | CASIRGGRETQYF
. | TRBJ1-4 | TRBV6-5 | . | TGTGCCAGCAGTTCATGGGGGGTGGCTAATGAAAAACTGTTTTTT | CASSSWGVANEKLFF
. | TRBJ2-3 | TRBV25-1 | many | TGTGCCAGCAGTGACGACCCGGCCCGGGCTACGCAGTATTTT | CASSDDPARATQYF
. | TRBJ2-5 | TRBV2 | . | TGTGCCACCAGTGATTTATGGGAGACCCAGTACTTC | CATSDLWETQYF
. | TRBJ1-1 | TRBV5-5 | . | TGTGCCAGCAGCCCCAGGAACACTGAAGCTTTCTTT | CASSPRNTEAFF
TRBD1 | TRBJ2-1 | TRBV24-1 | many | TGTGCCACCAGTGATTCCGGGACAGCCGCGGCGGGTTTCTACAATGAGCAGTTCTTC | CATSDSGTAAAGFYNEQFF
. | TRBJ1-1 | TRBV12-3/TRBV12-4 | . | TGTGCCAGCAGTCAGGGGAATCTGGGCACTGAAGCTTTCTTT | CASSQGNLGTEAFF
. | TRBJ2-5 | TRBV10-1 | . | TGCGCCAGCAGTGATTGGGGAGTCGAGACCCAGTACTTC | CASSDWGVETQYF
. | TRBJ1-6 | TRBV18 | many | TGTGCCAGCTCACCACCCGGTATCACGGGAGGCAGTTCACCCCTCCACTTT | CASSPPGITGGSSPLHF
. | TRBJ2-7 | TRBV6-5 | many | TGTGCCAGCAGTTCCCCGCTGGTACTCTACGAGCAGTACTTC | CASSSPLVLYEQYF
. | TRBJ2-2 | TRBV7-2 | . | TGTGCCAGCAGCACAATACAGGGAACCGGGGAGCTGTTTTTT | CASSTIQGTGELFF
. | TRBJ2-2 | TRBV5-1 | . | TGCGCCAGCAGCTTGAGCCAGGTACCCGGGGAGCTGTTTTTT | CASSLSQVPGELFF
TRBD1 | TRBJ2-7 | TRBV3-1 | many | TGTGCCAGCAGTCCCGGGACAGCCTACGAGCAGTACTTC | CASSPGTAYEQYF
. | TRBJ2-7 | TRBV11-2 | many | TGTGCCAGCAGCCCCCTTATATTACTCTCCGAGCAGTACTTC | CASSPLILLSEQYF
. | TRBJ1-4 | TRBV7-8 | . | TGTGCCACCGCGAGGGGGTACGGTGAAAAACTGTTTTTT | CATARGYGEKLFF